This note documents a single T cell receptor beta chain sequence. The germline gives CDR1 MNHEY, CDR2 SVGAGI. V was clipped by 2 bases and J by 6 bases, with 10 bases between them. CDR3 length: 14 amino acids. Each patient was aged 18 to 65 and had newly diagnosed hyperthyroidism of under 2 months' duration. Diagnosis relied on clinical symptoms, serum thyroxine and TRAb, thyroid ultrasound and orbital computed tomography. The authors took PBMCs from 7.5 to 10 ml fresh peripheral blood. The source of the sample is a study of T cells in Graves' hyperthyroidism and ophthalmopathy. Amplified TCR beta CDR3 regions derived from RNA transcripts. A set of HTBI primers served as the primers for a first-round RT-PCR of the TCR CDR3. Via MiXCR, TCRdb re-called the multiplex PCR reads, giving one row per CDR3 protein. The data contain around 600,000 distinct CDR3 sequences, 15% to 18% of them seen just once; the ten biggest clones take up roughly 6.6%.

The source material was blood. This chain links TRBV6-5 with TRBJ1-4; TRBD1 is a possible D gene (6 bases). This clonotype was obtained from a woman younger than 45 with Graves' hyperthyroidism. The CDR3 DNA is TGTGCCAGCAGTTACGGACAGAGCCATGAAAAACTGTTTTTT. It is translated as CASSYGQSHEKLFF.